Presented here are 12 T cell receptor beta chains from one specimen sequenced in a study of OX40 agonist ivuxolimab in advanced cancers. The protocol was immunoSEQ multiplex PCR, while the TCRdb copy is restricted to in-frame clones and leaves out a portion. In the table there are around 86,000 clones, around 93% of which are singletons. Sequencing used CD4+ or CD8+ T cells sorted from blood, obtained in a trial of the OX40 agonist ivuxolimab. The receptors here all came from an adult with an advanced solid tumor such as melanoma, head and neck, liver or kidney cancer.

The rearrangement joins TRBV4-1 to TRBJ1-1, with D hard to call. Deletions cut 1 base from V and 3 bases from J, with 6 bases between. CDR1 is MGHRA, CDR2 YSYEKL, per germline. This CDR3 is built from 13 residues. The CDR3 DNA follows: TGCGCCAGCAGCCAAGCGGGGTACACTGAAGCTTTCTTT. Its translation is CASSQAGYTEAFF.

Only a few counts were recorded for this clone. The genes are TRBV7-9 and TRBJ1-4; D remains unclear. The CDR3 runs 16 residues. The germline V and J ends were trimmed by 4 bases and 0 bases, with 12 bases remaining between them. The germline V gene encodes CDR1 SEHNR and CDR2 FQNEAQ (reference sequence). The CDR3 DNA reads TGTGCCAGCAGCTCCAGGCGGCCTTCAACTAATGAAAAACTGTTTTTT. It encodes CASSSRRPSTNEKLFF.

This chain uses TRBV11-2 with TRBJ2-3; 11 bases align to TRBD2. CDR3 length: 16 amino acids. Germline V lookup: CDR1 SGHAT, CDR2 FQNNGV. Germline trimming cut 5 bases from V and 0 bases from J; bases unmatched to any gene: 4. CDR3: CASSLRTSGSTDTQYF. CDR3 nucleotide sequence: TGTGCCAGCAGCCTCCGGACTAGCGGGAGCACAGATACGCAGTATTTT.

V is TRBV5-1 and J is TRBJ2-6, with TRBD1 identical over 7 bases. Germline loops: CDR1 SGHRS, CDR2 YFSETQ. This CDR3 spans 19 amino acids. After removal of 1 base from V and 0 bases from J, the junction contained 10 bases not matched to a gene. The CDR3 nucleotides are TGCGCCAGCAGCTTGAATACAGGGGCGGGTTACTCTGGGGCCAACGTCCTGACTTTC. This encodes CASSLNTGAGYSGANVLTF.

CDR3 bases: TGTGCCAGTAGTATGAGGGGGTTAGCCGGGGAGCTGTTTTTT. Its protein product is CASSMRGLAGELFF. The J gene is TRBJ2-2, the V gene TRBV19; TRBD1 might be the D (6 bases). Germline lookup yields CDR1 LNHDA and CDR2 SQIVND (reference sequence). The CDR3 has 14 residues. Trimming took off 3 bases at V and 6 bases at J, with 11 bases between the two ends.

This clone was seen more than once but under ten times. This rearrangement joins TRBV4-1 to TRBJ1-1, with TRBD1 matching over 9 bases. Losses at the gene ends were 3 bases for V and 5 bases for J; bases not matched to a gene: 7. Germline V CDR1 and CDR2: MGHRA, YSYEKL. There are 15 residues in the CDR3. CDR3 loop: CASSQRTGVGTEAFF. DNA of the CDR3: TGCGCCAGCAGCCAGAGGACAGGGGTGGGTACTGAAGCTTTCTTT.

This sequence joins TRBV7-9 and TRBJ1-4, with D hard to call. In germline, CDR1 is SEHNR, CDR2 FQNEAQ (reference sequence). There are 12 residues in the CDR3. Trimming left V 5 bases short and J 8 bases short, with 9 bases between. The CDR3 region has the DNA TGTGCCAGCAGCGGCGGACGGGAAAAACTGTTTTTT. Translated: CASSGGREKLFF.

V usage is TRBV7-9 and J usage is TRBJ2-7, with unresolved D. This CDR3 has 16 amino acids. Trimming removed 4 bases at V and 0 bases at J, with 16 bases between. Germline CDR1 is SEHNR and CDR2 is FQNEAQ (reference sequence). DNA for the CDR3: TGTGCCAGCAGCTCCCTGACGGGTAGGAGCTCCTACGAGCAGTACTTC. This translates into CASSSLTGRSSYEQYF.

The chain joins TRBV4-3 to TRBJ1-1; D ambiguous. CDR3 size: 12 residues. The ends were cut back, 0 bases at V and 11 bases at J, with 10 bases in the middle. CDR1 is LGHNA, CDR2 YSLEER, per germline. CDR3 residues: CASSQDGNVAFF. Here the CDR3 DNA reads TGCGCCAGCAGCCAAGATGGTAATGTTGCTTTCTTT.

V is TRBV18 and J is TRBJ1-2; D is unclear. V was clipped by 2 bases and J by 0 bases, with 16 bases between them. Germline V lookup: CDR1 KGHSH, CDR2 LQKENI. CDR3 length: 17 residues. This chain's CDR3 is CASSPGGDGITNYGYTF. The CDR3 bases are TGTGCCAGCTCACCAGGTGGTGACGGAATCACTAACTATGGCTACACCTTC.

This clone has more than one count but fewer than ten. The CDR3 sequence is CASSLDSSYEQYF. For the CDR3, the DNA is TGTGCCAGCAGTTTGGACAGCTCCTACGAGCAGTACTTC. This chain connects TRBV27 to TRBJ2-7; the D gene is possibly TRBD1 (6 bases). V lost 3 bases to trimming and J lost 0 bases, with 6 bases between them. Germline assignment: CDR1 MNHEY and CDR2 SMNVEV (reference sequence). The CDR3 runs 13 residues.

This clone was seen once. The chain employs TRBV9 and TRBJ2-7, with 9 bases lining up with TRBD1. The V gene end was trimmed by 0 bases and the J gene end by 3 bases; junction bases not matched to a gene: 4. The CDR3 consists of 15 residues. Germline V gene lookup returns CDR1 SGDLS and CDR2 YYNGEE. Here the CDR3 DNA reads TGTGCCAGCAGCGTAGGACAGGGGGGGAACTACGAGCAGTACTTC. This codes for CASSVGQGGNYEQYF.